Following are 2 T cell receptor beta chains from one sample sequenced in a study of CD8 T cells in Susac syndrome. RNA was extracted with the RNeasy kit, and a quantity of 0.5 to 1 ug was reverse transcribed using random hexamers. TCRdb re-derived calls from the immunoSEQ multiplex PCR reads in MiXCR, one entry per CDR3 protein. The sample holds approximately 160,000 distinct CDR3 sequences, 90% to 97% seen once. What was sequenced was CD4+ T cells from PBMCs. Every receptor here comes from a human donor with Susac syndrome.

As DNA, the CDR3 is TGCGCCAGCAGCCCGGGGGGACCTAAGCTTTACGAGCAGTACGTC. Its protein product is CASSPGGPKLYEQYV. The chain couples TRBV5-1 to TRBJ2-7; TRBD2 agrees at 7 bases. CDR1 and CDR2 from the germline V gene are SGHRS and YFSETQ. V lost 4 bases and J lost 4; bases outside the gene matches: 11. CDR3 length: 15 amino acids.

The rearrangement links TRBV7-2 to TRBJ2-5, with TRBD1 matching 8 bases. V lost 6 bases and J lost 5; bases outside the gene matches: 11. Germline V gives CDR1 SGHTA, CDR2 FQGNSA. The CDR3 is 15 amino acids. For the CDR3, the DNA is TGTGCCAGCAGAAAAATTGGACAGGGACGGGAGACCCAGTACTTC. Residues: CASRKIGQGRETQYF.